The 31 T cell receptor beta chains below all came from one sample that was sequenced in a study of blood T cell repertoires in COVID-19. Sequencing used immunoSEQ multiplex PCR; TCRdb keeps in-frame clones, though not all of them. The sample lists roughly 210,000 clones, approximately 90% occurring once. The sample comprised peripheral blood. These receptors were obtained from a man in his 70s with acute or convalescent COVID-19.

The chain employs TRBV20-1 and TRBJ2-7; 13 nucleotides line up with TRBD2. V shed 3 bases and J 3 bases; nucleotides not matched to a gene: 5. Germline CDR1 DFQATT, CDR2 SNEGSKA (reference sequence). The CDR3 totals 15 residues. CDR3 in amino acids: CSASIGTSGIYEQYF. CDR3 in DNA: TGCAGTGCTAGTATTGGGACTAGCGGGATCTACGAGCAGTACTTC.

CDR3 DNA: TGTGCCAGCAGCGCGTGGGCAGGGAACACTGAAGCTTTCTTT. This codes for CASSAWAGNTEAFF. The chain combines TRBV9 with TRBJ1-1; D not certain. From germline, CDR1 is SGDLS and CDR2 YYNGEE. CDR3 length: 14 amino acids. With 3 bases removed from V and 1 base from J, the gap between germline ends came to 10 bases. The whole variable domain, filled in from reference TRBV9 and TRBJ1-1, reads DSGVTQTPKHLITATGQRVTLRCSPRSGDLSVYWYQQSLDQGLQFLIQYYNGEERAKGNILERFSAQQFPDLHSELNLSSLELGDSALYFCASSAWAGNTEAFFGQGTRLTVV.

The CDR3, as DNA: TGTGCCAGCAGTTACTCGCCTAGCGGGACCTATGAGCAGTTCTTC. The encoded protein is CASSYSPSGTYEQFF. This chain uses TRBV6-2 or TRBV6-3 with TRBJ2-1; 9 bases match TRBD2. The length of the CDR3 is 15 residues. V shed 0 bases, J shed 8 bases, and the junction held 5 bases outside the gene matches. The germline V gene encodes CDR1 MNHEY and CDR2 SVGEGT.

This clone turned up a few times. The chain is built from TRBV14 and TRBJ1-1; D is perhaps TRBD1 (6 bases). V was clipped by 6 bases and J by 2 bases, with 13 bases between them. CDR1 SGHDN and CDR2 FVKESK come from the germline V gene. This CDR3 region has 14 residues. CDR3 sequence: CASSGGGFNTEAFF. In DNA, the CDR3 is TGTGCCAGCAGTGGGGGGGGCTTTAACACTGAAGCTTTCTTT.

V gene TRBV5-1 combines with J gene TRBJ1-4, with D possibly matching TRBD1 (6 bases). The CDR3 contains 15 residues. With 4 bases removed from V and 5 bases from J, the gap between germline ends came to 15 bases. CDR1 and CDR2 (germline): SGHRS, YFSETQ. CDR3 coding DNA: TGCGCCAGCAGCCCAGGGGCAGGGGCGAATGAAAAACTGTTTTTT. Translating it yields CASSPGAGANEKLFF.

The CDR3 loop is CSVYGKNTEAFF. The DNA for the CDR3 is TGCAGCGTCTACGGGAAGAACACTGAAGCTTTCTTT. The V gene is TRBV29-1, the J gene TRBJ1-1; the D is unclear. Germline CDR1 is SQVTM and CDR2 is ANQGSEA. With 6 bases removed from V and 1 base from J, the gap between germline ends came to 9 bases. The length of the CDR3 is 12 residues.

This rearrangement joins TRBV19 to TRBJ2-5; D is possibly TRBD2 (6 bases). The V end lost 6 bases, the J end lost 3 bases, and 14 bases lay between the germline ends. The CDR3 runs to 14 residues. CDR1 is LNHDA, CDR2 SQIVND, per germline (reference sequence). The CDR3 DNA follows: TGTGCCAGTAGCCGTCGCGGGGCGGAAGAGACCCAGTACTTC. Amino acids: CASSRRGAEETQYF.

V and J are TRBV29-1 and TRBJ1-3; D is uncertain. CDR3 length: 11 amino acids. Trimming cost V 5 bases and J 4 bases, with 6 bases left between them. The germline V gene has CDR1 SQVTM and CDR2 ANQGSEA. The CDR3 nucleotides read TGCAGCGTTTACTCCGGAAACACCATATATTTT. Its translation is CSVYSGNTIYF.

J is TRBJ2-1 and V is TRBV10-3; 7 positions match TRBD1. Per germline, CDR1 ENHRY and CDR2 SYGVKD. This CDR3 contains 17 residues. V trimming: 7 bases; J trimming: 2 bases; junction bases outside the gene matches: 14. Here the CDR3 DNA reads TGTGCCATCATGGGGCAATACCGGGACAGAGCCTACAATGAGCAGTTCTTC. This codes for CAIMGQYRDRAYNEQFF.

The J gene is TRBJ2-1, the V gene TRBV7-8; 7 bases align to TRBD2. With 5 bases clipped from V and 1 base from J, the junction kept 11 bases outside the gene matches. Looked up from germline, CDR1 is SGHVS and CDR2 is FQNEAQ. CDR3 length: 17 residues. The CDR3 nucleotides read TGTGCCAGCAGCGGCCGGGGGAGGGCCAATTCCTACAATGAGCAGTTCTTC. Protein product: CASSGRGRANSYNEQFF.

V is TRBV2 and J is TRBJ1-1; perhaps TRBD1 as D (6 bases). CDR3 length: 13 residues. With 3 bases removed from V and 4 bases from J, the gap between germline ends came to 9 bases. CDR1 SNHLY and CDR2 FYNNEI come from the germline V gene. In nucleotides, the CDR3 is TGTGCCAGCAGTGAGCGGGGGCCCACTGAAGCTTTCTTT. This encodes CASSERGPTEAFF.

The chain combines TRBV7-3 with TRBJ2-1, with TRBD2 matching 8 bases. The V gene's germline CDR1 is SGHTA and CDR2 FQGTGA. There are 19 residues in the CDR3. Losses at the gene ends were 0 bases for V and 2 bases for J; bases not matched to a gene: 12. The CDR3 protein is CASSLTGSLAGLTYNEQFF. The CDR3 bases are TGTGCCAGCAGCTTAACTGGGTCCTTAGCGGGGCTAACCTACAATGAGCAGTTCTTC.

The V and J genes are TRBV19 and TRBJ2-7, with 9 bases matching TRBD2. The V gene end was trimmed by 10 bases and the J gene end by 1 base; junction bases not matched to a gene: 5. CDR3 length equals 13 residues. In germline, CDR1 is LNHDA, CDR2 SQIVND (reference sequence). This chain's CDR3 is CATGREGSYEQYF. The CDR3 DNA reads TGTGCCACCGGGCGGGAGGGGTCCTACGAGCAGTACTTC.

The V gene is TRBV7-2, the J gene TRBJ2-7; no firm D call. Germline lookup yields CDR1 SGHTA and CDR2 FQGNSA. The CDR3 is 14 amino acids. The V end lost 6 bases, the J end lost 4 bases, and 16 bases lay between the germline ends. The CDR3 region has the DNA TGTGCCAGCAGTTCCCGTAATCCGCAGTACGAGCAGTACTTC. This encodes CASSSRNPQYEQYF.

The chain joins TRBV5-1 to TRBJ2-4; 8 bases map to TRBD2. Losses at the gene ends were 1 base for V and 6 bases for J; bases not matched to a gene: 9. CDR3 length: 16 amino acids. Looked up from germline, CDR1 is SGHRS and CDR2 is YFSETQ. Here the CDR3 DNA reads TGCGCCAGCAGCTTGAGGGCGGGAGGAGAAGGAAACATTCAGTACTTC. Encoded protein: CASSLRAGGEGNIQYF. The whole variable domain, remainder taken from reference TRBV5-1 and TRBJ2-4, is KAGVTQTPRYLIKTRGQQVTLSCSPISGHRSVSWYQQTPGQGLQFLFEYFSETQRNKGNFPGRFSGRQFSNSRSEMNVSTLELGDSALYLCASSLRAGGEGNIQYFGAGTRLSVL.

V and J are TRBV5-1 and TRBJ2-7; maybe TRBD1 (6 bases). The CDR3 is 13 residues long. The germline CDR1 and CDR2 sequences are SGHRS and YFSETQ. V shed 5 bases and J shed 6 bases, with 15 bases lying between them. CDR3 amino acids: CASSSGHSPEQYF. CDR3 DNA: TGCGCCAGCAGTTCGGGACACTCTCCCGAGCAGTACTTC.

This sequence joins TRBV18 and TRBJ2-6; possible D gene TRBD1, 5 bases. The CDR3 is 17 amino acids. The germline CDR1 and CDR2 sequences are KGHSH and LQKENI. The V gene lost 0 bases and the J gene lost 0 bases, with 9 bases spanning the gap. The CDR3 is CASSPPSRASGANVLTF. The DNA for the CDR3 is TGTGCCAGCTCACCACCCTCCAGGGCCTCTGGGGCCAACGTCCTGACTTTC.

The genes are TRBV11-2 and TRBJ1-2, with D possibly TRBD1 on 5 matching bases. V was cut by 4 bases and J by 7 bases, with 16 bases left in between. The CDR3 spans 14 residues. The germline V gene has CDR1 SGHAT and CDR2 FQNNGV. The CDR3 nucleotides read TGTGCCAGCAGCTCCAGGTTCGGGGGGTCTGGCTACACCTTC. Translated, it gives CASSSRFGGSGYTF.

The V call is TRBV7-2, the J call TRBJ1-1, with a tentative D call TRBD1 (5 bases). V shed 7 bases and J shed 2 bases, with 11 bases lying between them. Germline CDR1 reads SGHTA; CDR2 reads FQGNSA. CDR3 length: 13 residues. The CDR3 DNA sequence: TGTGCCAGCAACACCGGGGGTAACACTGAAGCTTTCTTT. Its translation is CASNTGGNTEAFF.

V is TRBV20-1 and J is TRBJ1-1; D unclear. The V end lost 1 base, the J end lost 7 bases, and 4 bases lay between the germline ends. Germline CDR1 reads DFQATT; CDR2 reads SNEGSKA (reference sequence). This CDR3 is 10 amino acids long. This chain's CDR3 is CSARVYEAFF. CDR3 DNA sequence: TGCAGTGCTAGAGTATATGAAGCTTTCTTT.

The genes are TRBV6-5 and TRBJ2-1; 8 positions match TRBD2. The CDR3 totals 15 residues. The germline V gene has CDR1 MNHEY and CDR2 SVGAGI. J lost 5 bases, V lost 7 bases, and 10 bases had no gene match. The CDR3 sequence: CASIASSGHNNEQFF. The CDR3 bases are TGTGCCAGCATCGCATCTAGCGGGCATAACAATGAGCAGTTCTTC.

The chain recombines TRBV4-1 with TRBJ1-1, with D perhaps matching TRBD1 (5 bases). From germline, CDR1 is MGHRA and CDR2 YSYEKL. CDR3 length: 17 residues. V lost 7 bases and J 0 bases, leaving 21 bases between the germline ends. CDR3: CASTPGRPVRMNTEAFF. CDR3 nucleotide sequence: TGCGCCAGCACCCCAGGGCGTCCAGTGAGAATGAACACTGAAGCTTTCTTT.

The V call is TRBV6-5, the J call TRBJ1-2; 8 positions agree with TRBD1. The CDR3 has 13 amino acids. Unmatched junction bases numbered 8, after V lost 6 bases and J lost 8 bases. The germline CDR1 and CDR2 sequences are MNHEY and SVGAGI. CDR3 region: CASRGGQGRGYTF. The CDR3 nucleotides are TGTGCCAGCAGGGGCGGACAGGGTAGGGGCTACACCTTC.

V gene TRBV5-1 combines with J gene TRBJ2-3; a possible D gene is TRBD1 (6 bases). CDR3 length equals 14 residues. V dropped 4 bases and J dropped 2 bases, with 11 bases sitting between them. The germline V gene has CDR1 SGHRS and CDR2 YFSETQ. The CDR3 coding sequence is TGCGCCAGCAGCATCCGGGACAACACAGATACGCAGTATTTT. This gives the protein CASSIRDNTDTQYF.

The V call is TRBV11-2, the J call TRBJ2-7; 7 bases fit TRBD1. Germline V CDR1 and CDR2: SGHAT, FQNNGV. The junction had 5 bases not matched to a gene; V was cut back by 6 bases and J by 3 bases. The CDR3 length is 13 residues. The CDR3 sequence: CASRPGQFYEQYF. CDR3 nucleotides: TGTGCCAGCAGACCGGGACAGTTCTACGAGCAGTACTTC.

The chain uses TRBV3-1 (or the pseudogene TRBV3-2) and TRBJ2-5; 11 bases are shared with TRBD2. With V trimmed by 4 bases and J by 2 bases, 0 bases remained unmatched. The germline gives CDR1 LGHDT, CDR2 YNNKEL (reference sequence). CDR3 length: 14 residues. Written as DNA, the CDR3 is TGTGCCAGCAGCCGGACTAGCGGGCAAGAGACCCAGTACTTC. Translating it yields CASSRTSGQETQYF.

The chain recombines TRBV2 with TRBJ1-1; D call uncertain. This CDR3 is built from 11 residues. Between the trimmed V and J ends, which lost 3 bases and 3 bases, there was a span of 2 bases. The germline CDR1 and CDR2 sequences are SNHLY and FYNNEI. The CDR3 is CASSDYTEAFF. In DNA form, the CDR3 reads TGTGCCAGCAGTGACTACACTGAAGCTTTCTTT.

The chain couples TRBV5-1 to TRBJ1-1; D gene uncertain. CDR3 length: 15 residues. Germline-derived CDR1 and CDR2 are SGHRS and YFSETQ. Trimming left V 0 bases short and J 1 base short, with 10 bases between. The CDR3 region is CASSLDGRGNTEAFF. In DNA form, the CDR3 reads TGCGCCAGCAGCTTGGACGGGCGGGGGAACACTGAAGCTTTCTTT.

The rearrangement links TRBV11-2 to TRBJ2-5, with TRBD2 matching 7 bases. The CDR3 is 14 amino acids. The V and J ends lost 1 base and 11 bases, in that order; junction bases with no gene match: 10. From germline, CDR1 is SGHAT and CDR2 FQNNGV. The CDR3 sequence is CASSLGLNQREQYF. The CDR3 DNA reads as TGTGCCAGCAGCTTAGGACTTAACCAGCGGGAACAGTACTTC. Based on the CDR3 plus reference TRBV11-2 and TRBJ2-5, the full variable domain is EAGVAQSPRYKIIEKRQSVAFWCNPISGHATLYWYQQILGQGPKLLIQFQNNGVVDDSQLPKDRFSAERLKGVDSTLKIQPAKLEDSAVYLCASSLGLNQREQYFGPGTRLLVL.

This clone was observed a single time. V usage is TRBV7-9 and J usage is TRBJ2-1; TRBD1 agrees at 8 bases. Trimming removed 5 bases from V and 4 bases from J; junction bases left unmatched: 7. The CDR3 extends over 15 amino acids. CDR1 SEHNR and CDR2 FQNEAQ come from the germline V gene (reference sequence). Here the CDR3 DNA reads TGTGCCAGCAGCCCGAGACAGGGGTATTACAATGAGCAGTTCTTC. Its translation: CASSPRQGYYNEQFF.

The V call is TRBV12-3 or TRBV12-4, the J call TRBJ1-1; D remains unclear. CDR3 size: 12 residues. V lost 2 bases, J lost 7 bases, and 8 bases lay in between. In nucleotides, the CDR3 is TGTGCCAGCAGTTTATTTTTCCGTGAAGCTTTCTTT. This codes for CASSLFFREAFF.